These 2 T cell receptor beta chains originate from one sample sequenced in a study of T cell responses to AZD1222 COVID-19 vaccine. TCRdb's table, derived via immunoSEQ multiplex PCR, lists solely in-frame clones and lacks some. This table has about 120,000 clones, about 90% appearing once. The sample consisted of peripheral blood, taken on day 0 of AZD1222 vaccination. Source of these receptors: an adult in good health.

The chain couples TRBV6-5 to TRBJ1-1; 8 positions agree with TRBD1. The V segment lost 8 bases and the J segment 5 bases; nucleotides outside the gene matches: 10. CDR1 and CDR2 from the germline V gene are MNHEY and SVGAGI. The CDR3 spans 14 residues. The CDR3 nucleotides are TGTGCCAGCTTAGACAGGGGTGGGAGGACTGAAGCTTTCTTT. It encodes CASLDRGGRTEAFF.

This clone is a singleton in its sample. This chain uses TRBV5-4 with TRBJ1-1; D remains ambiguous. Trimming removed 6 bases at V and 3 bases at J, with 15 bases between. Per germline, CDR1 SGHNT and CDR2 YYREEE (reference sequence). This CDR3 has 14 residues. The CDR3 DNA is TGTGCCAGCACCCGGGGTAGAGATGACACTGAAGCTTTCTTT. This translates into CASTRGRDDTEAFF.